This is a list of T cell receptor beta chains from one sample in a study of cytomegalovirus exposure and HLA in healthy donors. Sequencing used immunoSEQ multiplex PCR; TCRdb keeps in-frame clones, though not all of them. The profile covers 76,000 or so clones, with over 85% appearing a single time and less than 2.5% taken by the ten largest. Specimen: PBMCs. The receptors were gathered from a young woman in good health and CMV-seronegative. The CDR3 runs from the conserved cysteine through the conserved F or W. The D gene is left open where the match is weak. Only some rows state a clone size, as once, few, many or a class for expanded clones.

DNA | CDR3 | size | J | V | D
TGTGCCAGCAGTTACTCGCCTAGCTACAATGAGCAGTTCTTC | CASSYSPSYNEQFF | . | TRBJ2-1 | TRBV6-5 | .
TGTGCCAGCAGCCAGAGGGCGGATACGCAGTATTTT | CASSQRADTQYF | . | TRBJ2-3 | TRBV5-8 | .
TGTGCCATCAGTGAGTTAGGACAGAGCACCGGGGAGCTGTTTTTT | CAISELGQSTGELFF | . | TRBJ2-2 | TRBV10-3 | .
TGCGCCAGCAGCCAAGAAAGGCAGGGCGGCCCCTACGAGCAGTACTTC | CASSQERQGGPYEQYF | . | TRBJ2-7 | TRBV4-3 | .
TGCGCCAGCAGCTTGTGGCCGGAGACCTACAATGAGCAGTTCTTC | CASSLWPETYNEQFF | . | TRBJ2-1 | TRBV5-1 | .
TGTGCCAGCAGCTTAGAGTATAGCAATCAGCCCCAGCATTTT | CASSLEYSNQPQHF | . | TRBJ1-5 | TRBV5-5 | .
TGTGCCAGCAGTCAGACAGGGGGTAATCAGCCCCAGCATTTT | CASSQTGGNQPQHF | . | TRBJ1-5 | TRBV27 | TRBD1
TGTGCCAGCAGCTCAGACTTGGATCAGGGGCAGTACTTC | CASSSDLDQGQYF | . | TRBJ2-7 | TRBV6-1 | .
TGTGCCAGCAGCTTAGAGGCGGCGGGGGCGGCCTACGAGCAGTACTTC | CASSLEAAGAAYEQYF | . | TRBJ2-7 | TRBV7-8 | .
TGTGCCAGTAGTATAGCCGAGTACAGCCTGAATGAAAAACTGTTTTTT | CASSIAEYSLNEKLFF | . | TRBJ1-4 | TRBV19 | .
TGCGCCAGCAGCGTCGGACAGGCAGTGGTAGATTCACCCCTCCACTTT | CASSVGQAVVDSPLHF | . | TRBJ1-6 | TRBV5-1 | TRBD1
TGTGCCAGCAGCGTAGATACTACGAACACTGAAGCTTTCTTT | CASSVDTTNTEAFF | . | TRBJ1-1 | TRBV9 | .
TGTGCCAGCTCACCACGCGGGGGAGTGGATACGCAGTATTTT | CASSPRGGVDTQYF | . | TRBJ2-3 | TRBV18 | TRBD2
TGTGCCAGCTCACCAGTCGGGGTTGGCGAGCAGTACTTC | CASSPVGVGEQYF | . | TRBJ2-7 | TRBV18 | .
TGTGCCAGCAGCCTGAGACAGGGACGTGAACCCCAGCATTTT | CASSLRQGREPQHF | . | TRBJ1-5 | TRBV2 | TRBD1
TGTGCCATCAGGATCAGTGCCGTCGACGAGCAGTACTTC | CAIRISAVDEQYF | . | TRBJ2-7 | TRBV10-3 | .
TGTGCCAGCAGTGAATCGGCTCGGGAGAACACAGATACGCAGTATTTT | CASSESARENTDTQYF | . | TRBJ2-3 | TRBV2 | .
TGTGCCAGCAGTTTAAGCGACAGGGTTAATCAGCCCCAGCATTTT | CASSLSDRVNQPQHF | few | TRBJ1-5 | TRBV28 | TRBD1
TGTGCCAGCAGCCAACAGGGGATACGGGAGACCCAGTACTTC | CASSQQGIRETQYF | . | TRBJ2-5 | TRBV6-1 | TRBD1
TGTGCCAGCAGTGAAGTTTTGAGCGGGGAGGGGACCCAGTACTTC | CASSEVLSGEGTQYF | . | TRBJ2-5 | TRBV6-1 | TRBD2
TGTGCCAGCAGAATTGGCAATTCTCCCGAGCAGTACTTC | CASRIGNSPEQYF | . | TRBJ2-7 | TRBV2 | .
TGTGCCAGCAGCGGAGGGACAGACAATGAGCAGTTCTTC | CASSGGTDNEQFF | . | TRBJ2-1 | TRBV7-6 | .
TGCGCCAGCAGCCCCGGACTAGCGGGGGGTCTCCACAATGAGCAGTTCTTC | CASSPGLAGGLHNEQFF | . | TRBJ2-1 | TRBV4-1 | TRBD2
TGTGCCAGCAGTCCTCCCCCAGGGTGGGAGACCCAGTACTTC | CASSPPPGWETQYF | . | TRBJ2-5 | TRBV28 | .
TGTGCCAGCAGCCCCCTCCCAGATACGCAGTATTTT | CASSPLPDTQYF | . | TRBJ2-3 | TRBV7-9 | .
TGTGCCAGCAATACAGACAGGGGAAACACTGAAGCTTTCTTT | CASNTDRGNTEAFF | . | TRBJ1-1 | TRBV6-5 | TRBD1
TGCGCCAGCAGCTTGGAACTGGGACAGCTCTACGAGCAGTACTTC | CASSLELGQLYEQYF | once | TRBJ2-7 | TRBV5-1 | TRBD1
TGTGCCAGCAGCCAAGTACGTGGGGCCTCGGGCTGGGCGTCCCCCTCCTACGAGCAGTACTTC | CASSQVRGASGWASPSYEQYF | . | TRBJ2-7 | TRBV14 | .
TGTGCCACCAGCCGGACGACTGACAGCAAAGCTTTCTTT | CATSRTTDSKAFF | once | TRBJ1-1 | TRBV15 | .
TGTGCCAGCAGCAACCGGTATGAGCAGTTCTTC | CASSNRYEQFF | . | TRBJ2-1 | TRBV6-5 | .
TGTGCCAGTAGTATGACATGGACAGGGGGCCCGCTAGTCTATGGCTACACCTTC | CASSMTWTGGPLVYGYTF | . | TRBJ1-2 | TRBV19 | TRBD1
TGTGCCAGCAGCCTTCTAGCATACGAGCAGTACTTC | CASSLLAYEQYF | . | TRBJ2-7 | TRBV28 | .
TGTGCCAGCAGCTTATGGGGAGATAGCAATCAGCCCCAGCATTTT | CASSLWGDSNQPQHF | . | TRBJ1-5 | TRBV7-8 | .
TGTGCCAGCAGCGAAGTCCCCTGGGGAGGAACTGAAGCTTTCTTT | CASSEVPWGGTEAFF | once | TRBJ1-1 | TRBV4-2 | .
TGTGCCAGCAGCTTAGTCGTCCCAGTGAGGCAGCAATACAATGAGCAGTTCTTC | CASSLVVPVRQQYNEQFF | once | TRBJ2-1 | TRBV7-2 | .
TGTGCCAGCAGCCGAGTAAAGGGACAGCCTACGTCCGGCTACACCTTC | CASSRVKGQPTSGYTF | . | TRBJ1-2 | TRBV5-8 | TRBD1
TGTGCCAGCAGCCCACAGGGGTCCGGGGAGCTGTTTTTT | CASSPQGSGELFF | once | TRBJ2-2 | TRBV11-2 | TRBD1
TGTGCCAGCAGCGAGCCTACAGGGACACTCACAGATACGCAGTATTTT | CASSEPTGTLTDTQYF | . | TRBJ2-3 | TRBV9 | .
TGTGCCACCAAAGAAGGGACTAGGAAAGAGACCCAGTACTTC | CATKEGTRKETQYF | . | TRBJ2-5 | TRBV2 | TRBD2
TGTGCCAGTAAGCGGGCAAACGGCTATGGCTACACCTTC | CASKRANGYGYTF | . | TRBJ1-2 | TRBV19 | .
TGCGCCAGCAGCCAAGATTTGGGACTATCCACCGGGGAGCTGTTTTTT | CASSQDLGLSTGELFF | . | TRBJ2-2 | TRBV4-3 | TRBD2
TGCAGCGTCGCAGGGGACACCGGGGAGCTGTTTTTT | CSVAGDTGELFF | . | TRBJ2-2 | TRBV29-1 | .